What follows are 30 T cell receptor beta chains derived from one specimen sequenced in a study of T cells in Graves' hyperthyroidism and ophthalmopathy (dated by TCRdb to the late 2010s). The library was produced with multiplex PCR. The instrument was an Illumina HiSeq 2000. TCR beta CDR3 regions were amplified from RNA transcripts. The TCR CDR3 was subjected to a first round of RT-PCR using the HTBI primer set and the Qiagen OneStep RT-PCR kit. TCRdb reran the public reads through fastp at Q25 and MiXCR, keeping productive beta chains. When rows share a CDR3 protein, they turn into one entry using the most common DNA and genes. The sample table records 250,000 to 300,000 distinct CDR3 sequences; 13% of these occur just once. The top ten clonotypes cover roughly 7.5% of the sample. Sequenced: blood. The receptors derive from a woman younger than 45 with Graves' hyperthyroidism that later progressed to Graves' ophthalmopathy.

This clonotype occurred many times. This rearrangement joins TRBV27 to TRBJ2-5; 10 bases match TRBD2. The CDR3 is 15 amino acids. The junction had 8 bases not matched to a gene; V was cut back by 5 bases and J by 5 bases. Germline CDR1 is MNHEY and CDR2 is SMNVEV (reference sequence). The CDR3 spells CASSKLAGSGETQYF. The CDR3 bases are TGTGCCAGCAGTAAACTAGCGGGAAGCGGGGAGACCCAGTACTTC.

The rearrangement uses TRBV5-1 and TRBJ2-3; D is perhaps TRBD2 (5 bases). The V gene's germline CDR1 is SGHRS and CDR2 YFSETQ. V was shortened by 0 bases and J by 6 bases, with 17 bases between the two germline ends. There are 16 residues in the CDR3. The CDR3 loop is CASSLVGSAQEDTQYF. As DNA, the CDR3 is TGCGCCAGCAGCTTGGTCGGTAGCGCCCAAGAGGATACGCAGTATTTT.

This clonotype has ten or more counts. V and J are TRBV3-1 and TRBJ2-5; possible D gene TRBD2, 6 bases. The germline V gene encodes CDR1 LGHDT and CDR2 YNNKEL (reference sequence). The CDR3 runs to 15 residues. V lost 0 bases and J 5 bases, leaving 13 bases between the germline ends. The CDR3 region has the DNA TGTGCCAGCAGCCAAGATGGAGGGAGTGGGGAGACCCAGTACTTC. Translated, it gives CASSQDGGSGETQYF.

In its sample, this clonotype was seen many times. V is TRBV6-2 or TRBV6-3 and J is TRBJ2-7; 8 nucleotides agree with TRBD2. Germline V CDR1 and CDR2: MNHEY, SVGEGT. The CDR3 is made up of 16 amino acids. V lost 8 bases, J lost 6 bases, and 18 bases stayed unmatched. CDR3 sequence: CASSEIGGARRAEQYF. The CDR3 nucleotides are TGTGCCAGCTCCGAAATCGGGGGGGCCCGACGGGCCGAGCAGTACTTC.

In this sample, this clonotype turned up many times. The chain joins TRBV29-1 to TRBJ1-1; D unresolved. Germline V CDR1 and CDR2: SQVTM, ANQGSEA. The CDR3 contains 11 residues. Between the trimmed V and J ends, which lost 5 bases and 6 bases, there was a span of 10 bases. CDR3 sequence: CSVRQAAEAFF. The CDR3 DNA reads TGCAGCGTTCGGCAGGCGGCTGAAGCTTTCTTT.

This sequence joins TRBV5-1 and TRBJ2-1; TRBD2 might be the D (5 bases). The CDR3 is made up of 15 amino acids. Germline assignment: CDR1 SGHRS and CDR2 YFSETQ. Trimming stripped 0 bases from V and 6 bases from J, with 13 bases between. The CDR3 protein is CASSLDPGLSNEQFF. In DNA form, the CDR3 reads TGCGCCAGCAGCTTGGACCCGGGATTGTCCAATGAGCAGTTCTTC.

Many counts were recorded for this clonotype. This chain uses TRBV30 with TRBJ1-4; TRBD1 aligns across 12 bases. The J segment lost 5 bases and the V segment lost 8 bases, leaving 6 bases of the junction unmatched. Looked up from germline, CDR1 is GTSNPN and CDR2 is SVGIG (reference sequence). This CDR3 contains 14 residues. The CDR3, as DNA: TGTGCCGGGACCGGGACAGGGGGCAATGAAAAACTGTTTTTT. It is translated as CAGTGTGGNEKLFF.

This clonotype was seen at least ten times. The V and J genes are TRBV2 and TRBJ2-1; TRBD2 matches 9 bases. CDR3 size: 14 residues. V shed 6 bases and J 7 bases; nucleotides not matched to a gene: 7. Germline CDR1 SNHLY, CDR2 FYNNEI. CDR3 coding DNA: TGTGCCAGCAGCGCCCGGACTAGCGTGAATGAGCAGTTCTTC. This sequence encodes CASSARTSVNEQFF.

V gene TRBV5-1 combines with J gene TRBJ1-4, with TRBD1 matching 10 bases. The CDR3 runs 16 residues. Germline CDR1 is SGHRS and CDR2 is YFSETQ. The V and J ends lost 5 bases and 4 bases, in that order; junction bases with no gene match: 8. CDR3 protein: CASSRKGTGDNEKLFF. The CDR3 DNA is TGCGCCAGCAGTCGGAAGGGGACAGGGGATAATGAAAAACTGTTTTTT. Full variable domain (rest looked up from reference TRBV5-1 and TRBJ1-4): KAGVTQTPRYLIKTRGQQVTLSCSPISGHRSVSWYQQTPGQGLQFLFEYFSETQRNKGNFPGRFSGRQFSNSRSEMNVSTLELGDSALYLCASSRKGTGDNEKLFFGSGTQLSVL.

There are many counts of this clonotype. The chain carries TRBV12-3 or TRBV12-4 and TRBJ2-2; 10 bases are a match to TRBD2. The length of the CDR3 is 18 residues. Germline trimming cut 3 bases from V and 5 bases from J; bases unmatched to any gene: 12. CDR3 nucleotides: TGTGCCAGCAGTTTTCCCGCTCTAGCGGGGGCTACAACCGGGGAGCTGTTTTTT. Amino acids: CASSFPALAGATTGELFF.

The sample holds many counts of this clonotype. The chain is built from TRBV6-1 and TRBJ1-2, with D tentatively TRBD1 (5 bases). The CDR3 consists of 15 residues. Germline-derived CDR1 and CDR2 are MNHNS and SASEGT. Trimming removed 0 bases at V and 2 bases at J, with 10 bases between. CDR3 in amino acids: CASSEAWGSNYGYTF. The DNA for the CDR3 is TGTGCCAGCAGTGAAGCGTGGGGGTCCAACTATGGCTACACCTTC.

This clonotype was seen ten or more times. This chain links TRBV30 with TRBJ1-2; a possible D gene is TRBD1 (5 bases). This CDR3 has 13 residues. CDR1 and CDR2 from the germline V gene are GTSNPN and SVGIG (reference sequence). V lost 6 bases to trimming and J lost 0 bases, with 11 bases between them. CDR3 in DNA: TGTGCCTGCTCGGGGGGAACTAACTATGGCTACACCTTC. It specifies CACSGGTNYGYTF.

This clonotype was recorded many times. The CDR3 DNA reads TGTGCCAGCTCTCGTCAGGGGAGTAGGGCTTTCTTT. Translation gives CASSRQGSRAFF. This chain links TRBV18 with TRBJ1-1; tentatively, D is TRBD1 (6 bases). Germline V gene sequence: CDR1 KGHSH, CDR2 LQKENI. Trimming left V 6 bases short and J 11 bases short, with 16 bases between. This CDR3 spans 12 amino acids.

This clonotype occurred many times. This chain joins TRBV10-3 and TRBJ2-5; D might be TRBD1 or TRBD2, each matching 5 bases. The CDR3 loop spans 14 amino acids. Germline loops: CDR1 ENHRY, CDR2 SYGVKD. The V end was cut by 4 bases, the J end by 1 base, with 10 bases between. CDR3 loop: CAISAGDLQETQYF. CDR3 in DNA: TGTGCCATCAGTGCCGGGGACCTCCAAGAGACCCAGTACTTC.

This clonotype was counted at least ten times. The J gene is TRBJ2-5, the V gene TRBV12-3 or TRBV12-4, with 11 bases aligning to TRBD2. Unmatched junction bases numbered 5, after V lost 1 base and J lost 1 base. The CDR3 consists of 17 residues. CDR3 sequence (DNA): TGTGCCAGCAGTTTAGGCGGGACTAGCGGCCCCCAAGAGACCCAGTACTTC. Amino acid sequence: CASSLGGTSGPQETQYF.

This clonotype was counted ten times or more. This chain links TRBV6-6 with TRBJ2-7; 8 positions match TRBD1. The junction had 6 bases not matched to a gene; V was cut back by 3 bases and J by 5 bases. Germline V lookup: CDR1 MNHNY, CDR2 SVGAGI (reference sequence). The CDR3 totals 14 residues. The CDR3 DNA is TGTGCCAGCAGTTATTCGACAGGGGACCACGAGCAGTACTTC. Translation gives CASSYSTGDHEQYF.

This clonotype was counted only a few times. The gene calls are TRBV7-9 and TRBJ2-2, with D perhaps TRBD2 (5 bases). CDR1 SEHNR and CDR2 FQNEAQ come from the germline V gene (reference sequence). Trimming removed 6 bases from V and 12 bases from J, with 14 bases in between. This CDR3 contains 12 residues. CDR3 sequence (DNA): TGTGCCAGCAGTTTCAACCCGGGGAAGCTGTTTTTT. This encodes CASSFNPGKLFF. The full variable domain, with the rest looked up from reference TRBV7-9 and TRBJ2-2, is DTGVSQNPRHKITKRGQNVTFRCDPISEHNRLYWYRQTLGQGPEFLTYFQNEAQLEKSRLLSDRFSAERPKGSFSTLEIQRTEQGDSAMYLCASSFNPGKLFFGEGSRLTVL.

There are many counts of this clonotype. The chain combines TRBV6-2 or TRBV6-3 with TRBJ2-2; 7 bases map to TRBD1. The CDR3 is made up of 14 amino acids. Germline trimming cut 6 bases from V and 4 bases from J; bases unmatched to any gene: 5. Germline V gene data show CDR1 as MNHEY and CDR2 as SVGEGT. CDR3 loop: CASSVTGATGELFF. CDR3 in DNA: TGTGCCAGCAGCGTCACAGGGGCCACCGGGGAGCTGTTTTTT.

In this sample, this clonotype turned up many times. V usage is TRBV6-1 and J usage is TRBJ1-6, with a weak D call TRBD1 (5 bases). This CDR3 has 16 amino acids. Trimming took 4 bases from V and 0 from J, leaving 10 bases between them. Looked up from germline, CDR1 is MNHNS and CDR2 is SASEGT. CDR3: CASSADISSYNSPLHF. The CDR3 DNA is TGTGCCAGCAGTGCGGACATCAGCTCCTATAATTCACCCCTCCACTTT.

The CDR3 loop reads CASLTSGGPNTGELFF. The CDR3 region has the DNA TGTGCCAGCCTGACTAGCGGGGGCCCGAACACCGGGGAGCTGTTTTTT. The chain links TRBV3-1 to TRBJ2-2, with TRBD2 matching 12 bases. The CDR3 sequence is 16 residues long. J gave up 0 bases and V 8 bases, and 4 bases lay outside the gene matches. Per germline, CDR1 LGHDT and CDR2 YNNKEL (reference sequence).

DNA for the CDR3: TGCAGCGCTCTACCCTTCCTGACTAGCGGAGCTGGGGATACGCAGTATTTT. It encodes CSALPFLTSGAGDTQYF. This rearrangement joins TRBV29-1 to TRBJ2-3, with 9 bases that match TRBD2. The CDR3 loop spans 17 amino acids. Germline V gene data show CDR1 as SQVTM and CDR2 as ANQGSEA. The trim removed 7 bases at V and 6 bases at J, leaving 20 bases unmatched.

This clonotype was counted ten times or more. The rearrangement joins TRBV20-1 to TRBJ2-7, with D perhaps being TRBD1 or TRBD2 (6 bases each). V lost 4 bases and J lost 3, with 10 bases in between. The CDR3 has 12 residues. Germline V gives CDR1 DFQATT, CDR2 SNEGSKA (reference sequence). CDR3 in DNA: TGCAGTGCTAAAGAGGGGGGCTACGAGCAGTACTTC. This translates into CSAKEGGYEQYF.

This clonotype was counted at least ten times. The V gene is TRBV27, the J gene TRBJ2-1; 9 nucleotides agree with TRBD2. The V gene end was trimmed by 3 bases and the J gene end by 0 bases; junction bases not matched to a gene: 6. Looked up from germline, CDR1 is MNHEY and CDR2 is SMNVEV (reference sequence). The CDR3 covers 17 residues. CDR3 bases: TGTGCCAGCAGTTTGAGGGATAGCGGGAGCTCCTACAATGAGCAGTTCTTC. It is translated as CASSLRDSGSSYNEQFF.

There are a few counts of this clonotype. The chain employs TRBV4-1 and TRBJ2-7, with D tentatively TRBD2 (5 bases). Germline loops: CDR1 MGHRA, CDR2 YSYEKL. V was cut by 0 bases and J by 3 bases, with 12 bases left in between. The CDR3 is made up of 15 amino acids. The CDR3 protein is CASSQEPVGSYEQYF. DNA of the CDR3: TGCGCCAGCAGCCAAGAGCCTGTAGGGAGCTACGAGCAGTACTTC.

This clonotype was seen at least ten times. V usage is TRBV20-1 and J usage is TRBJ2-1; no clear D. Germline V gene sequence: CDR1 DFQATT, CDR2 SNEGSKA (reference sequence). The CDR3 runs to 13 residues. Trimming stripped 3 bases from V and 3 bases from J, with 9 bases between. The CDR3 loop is CSARSPNYNEQFF. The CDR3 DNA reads TGCAGTGCTAGGTCCCCCAACTACAATGAGCAGTTCTTC.

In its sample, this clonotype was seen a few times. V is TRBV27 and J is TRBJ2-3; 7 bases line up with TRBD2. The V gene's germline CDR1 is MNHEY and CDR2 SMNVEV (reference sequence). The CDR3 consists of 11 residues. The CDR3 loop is CAVGEGDTQYF. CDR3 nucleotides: TGTGCAGTTGGGGAGGGAGATACGCAGTATTTT.

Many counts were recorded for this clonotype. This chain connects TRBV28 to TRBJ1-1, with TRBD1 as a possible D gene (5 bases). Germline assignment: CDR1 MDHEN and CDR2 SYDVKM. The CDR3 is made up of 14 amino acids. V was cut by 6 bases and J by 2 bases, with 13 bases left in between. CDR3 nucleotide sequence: TGTGCCAGCAGGACCGCCTGGGGCAACACTGAAGCTTTCTTT. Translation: CASRTAWGNTEAFF.

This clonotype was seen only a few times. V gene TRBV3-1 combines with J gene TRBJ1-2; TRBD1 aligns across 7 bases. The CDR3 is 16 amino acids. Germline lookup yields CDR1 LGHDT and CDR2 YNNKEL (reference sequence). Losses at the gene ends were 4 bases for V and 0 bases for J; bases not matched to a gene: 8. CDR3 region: CASSPVGTVANYGYTF. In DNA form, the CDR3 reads TGTGCCAGCAGCCCAGTCGGGACAGTTGCTAACTATGGCTACACCTTC.

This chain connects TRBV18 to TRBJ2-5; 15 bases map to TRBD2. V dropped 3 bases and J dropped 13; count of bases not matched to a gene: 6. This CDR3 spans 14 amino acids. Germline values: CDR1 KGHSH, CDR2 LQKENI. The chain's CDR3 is CASSPVGLAGGLYF. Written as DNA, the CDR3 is TGTGCCAGCTCACCGGTGGGACTAGCGGGAGGTCTGTACTTC.

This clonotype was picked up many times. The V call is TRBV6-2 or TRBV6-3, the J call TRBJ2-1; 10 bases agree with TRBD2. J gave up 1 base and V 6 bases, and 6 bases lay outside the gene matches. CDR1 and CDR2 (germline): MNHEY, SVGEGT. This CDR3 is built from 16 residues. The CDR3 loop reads CASSGTTSGSYNEQFF. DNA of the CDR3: TGTGCCAGCAGCGGTACGACTAGCGGGTCCTACAATGAGCAGTTCTTC.